Each of the 21 T cell receptor beta chains below was sequenced from the same sample in a study of cytomegalovirus exposure and HLA in healthy donors. Generated by immunoSEQ multiplex PCR, the TCRdb table keeps only in-frame clones and is missing some. The sample records approximately 300,000 clones, 86% being singletons. The sequenced material came from PBMCs. The receptors were gathered from a woman between 18 and 29 years old in good health and CMV-seronegative.

CDR3 region: CASSQAIADNEQFF. CDR3 bases: TGCGCCAGCAGCCAGGCGATAGCCGACAATGAGCAGTTCTTC. J is TRBJ2-1 and V is TRBV4-3; no definite D call. Looked up from germline, CDR1 is LGHNA and CDR2 is YSLEER. The CDR3 has 14 amino acids. V lost 3 bases, J lost 5 bases, and 11 bases lay in between.

This chain uses TRBV19 with TRBJ2-7; D is perhaps TRBD2 (6 bases). The CDR3 length is 14 residues. The V and J ends lost 3 bases and 6 bases respectively, with 15 bases between them. Germline V gene data show CDR1 as LNHDA and CDR2 as SQIVND (reference sequence). The CDR3 region is CASSMGSRRGEQYF. In nucleotides, the CDR3 is TGTGCCAGTAGTATGGGGAGCCGGCGGGGCGAGCAGTACTTC. Variable domain in full (rest from reference TRBV19 and TRBJ2-7): DGGITQSPKYLFRKEGQNVTLSCEQNLNHDAMYWYRQDPGQGLRLIYYSQIVNDFQKGDIAEGYSVSREKKESFPLTVTSAQKNPTAFYLCASSMGSRRGEQYFGPGTRLTVT.

The rearrangement joins TRBV4-3 to TRBJ2-3, with D perhaps matching TRBD2 (5 bases). Between the trimmed V and J ends, which lost 1 base and 1 base, there was a span of 12 bases. Germline assignment: CDR1 LGHNA and CDR2 YSLEER. The CDR3 runs 16 residues. Written as DNA, the CDR3 is TGCGCCAGCAGCCAAGGGACTTTGAGGGGCACAGATACGCAGTATTTT. It codes for CASSQGTLRGTDTQYF.

The J gene is TRBJ1-1, the V gene TRBV9, with TRBD1 as a possible D gene (5 bases). The germline V gene encodes CDR1 SGDLS and CDR2 YYNGEE. There are 15 residues in the CDR3. V was pared by 0 bases and J by 0 bases, with 9 bases between. This chain's CDR3 is CASSVAAGLNTEAFF. Written as DNA, the CDR3 is TGTGCCAGCAGCGTAGCCGCAGGGTTGAACACTGAAGCTTTCTTT.

V is TRBV12-5 and J is TRBJ2-3, with 9 nucleotides matching TRBD2. Germline V gene sequence: CDR1 LGHNT, CDR2 FRNRAP. V lost 6 bases to trimming and J lost 4 bases; unmatched junction nucleotides: 5. The CDR3 runs 14 residues. The CDR3 DNA follows: TGTGCTAGTGGCAGGGGACTAGCCTCAGATACGCAGTATTTT. Translation gives CASGRGLASDTQYF. Full variable domain (remainder filled in from reference TRBV12-5 and TRBJ2-3): DARVTQTPRHKVTEMGQEVTMRCQPILGHNTVFWYRQTMMQGLELLAYFRNRAPLDDSGMPKDRFSAEMPDATLATLKIQPSEPRDSAVYFCASGRGLASDTQYFGPGTRLTVL.

The chain's CDR3 is CASSLGGGTVNSNYGYTF. CDR3 coding DNA: TGTGCCAGCAGCCTCGGGGGCGGGACAGTTAATTCTAACTATGGCTACACCTTC. The genes are TRBV9 and TRBJ1-2; TRBD1 matches at 7 bases. This CDR3 is 18 amino acids long. Germline CDR1 SGDLS, CDR2 YYNGEE. Trimming removed 4 bases from V and 0 bases from J; junction bases left unmatched: 15.

The V call is TRBV18, the J call TRBJ1-5; D possibly corresponds to TRBD1 (5 bases). This CDR3 is 16 amino acids long. Trimming shortened V by 0 bases and J by 3 bases, and 12 bases separated the two germline ends. The germline gives CDR1 KGHSH, CDR2 LQKENI. The CDR3 coding sequence is TGTGCCAGCTCACCACCAAGGGGTACTAACAATCAGCCCCAGCATTTT. Translating gives CASSPPRGTNNQPQHF. Filled out from reference TRBV18 and TRBJ1-5, the complete variable domain reads NAGVMQNPRHLVRRRGQEARLRCSPMKGHSHVYWYRQLPEEGLKFMVYLQKENIIDESGMPKERFSAEFPKEGPSILRIQQVVRGDSAAYFCASSPPRGTNNQPQHFGDGTRLSIL.

In this sample, this clone turned up a few times. DNA for the CDR3: TGTGCCAGCATGGGCATGAGCGGCTACACCTTC. Translating it yields CASMGMSGYTF. V usage is TRBV28 and J usage is TRBJ1-2; D is ambiguous. Germline V gene data show CDR1 as MDHEN and CDR2 as SYDVKM. The CDR3 sequence is 11 residues long. V was cut by 7 bases and J by 8 bases, with 11 bases left in between.

V is TRBV27 and J is TRBJ2-5; 13 nucleotides agree with TRBD2. Unmatched junction bases numbered 5, after V lost 5 bases and J lost 5 bases. In germline, CDR1 is MNHEY, CDR2 SMNVEV (reference sequence). The CDR3 loop spans 15 amino acids. The CDR3 nucleotides read TGTGCCAGCAGTCTACTAGCGGGAGGGATGGAGACCCAGTACTTC. This codes for CASSLLAGGMETQYF.

The chain has TRBV4-3 and TRBJ2-3; perhaps TRBD2 as D (6 bases). CDR1 and CDR2 from the germline V gene are LGHNA and YSLEER. The V end was cut by 0 bases, the J end by 6 bases, with 10 bases between. CDR3 size: 14 residues. Written as DNA, the CDR3 is TGCGCCAGCAGCCAAGACGGGAGAGCGGATACGCAGTATTTT. Protein sequence: CASSQDGRADTQYF.

V and J are TRBV29-1 and TRBJ1-5; D not resolved. V lost 7 bases and J lost 8, with 15 bases in between. Germline CDR1 is SQVTM and CDR2 is ANQGSEA. The CDR3 totals 12 residues. CDR3 protein: CSAGEDGEPQHF. For the CDR3, the DNA is TGCAGCGCTGGTGAGGACGGGGAGCCCCAGCATTTT.

This chain joins TRBV7-6 and TRBJ1-5; TRBD1 matches at 9 bases. Per the germline V gene, CDR1 is SGHVS and CDR2 is FNYEAQ. CDR3 length equals 16 residues. With 5 bases clipped from V and 6 bases from J, the junction kept 11 bases outside the gene matches. DNA for the CDR3: TGTGCCAGCAGCCGTAACGCGGGACAGGGTGTTCAGCCCCAGCATTTT. This gives the protein CASSRNAGQGVQPQHF.

In this sample, this clone turned up once. The chain combines TRBV27 with TRBJ2-5; TRBD2 matches at 10 bases. From germline, CDR1 is MNHEY and CDR2 SMNVEV (reference sequence). The trim removed 5 bases at V and 3 bases at J, leaving 6 bases unmatched. The CDR3 runs 15 residues. In DNA, the CDR3 is TGTGCCAGCAGTGAAGCGGGAGGGCCTAAAGAGACCCAGTACTTC. It specifies CASSEAGGPKETQYF.

This chain connects TRBV9 to TRBJ2-3; 9 nucleotides line up with TRBD2. V lost 3 bases, J lost 2 bases, and 7 bases stayed unmatched. CDR1 and CDR2 from the germline V gene are SGDLS and YYNGEE. The CDR3 extends over 16 amino acids. CDR3 amino acids: CASSGGTSPPTDTQYF. In DNA, the CDR3 is TGTGCCAGCAGCGGTGGGACTAGCCCCCCCACAGATACGCAGTATTTT.

The chain joins TRBV18 to TRBJ2-7; 8 positions match TRBD1. This CDR3 has 14 residues. From germline, CDR1 is KGHSH and CDR2 LQKENI. The V segment lost 3 bases and the J segment 3 bases; nucleotides outside the gene matches: 4. DNA for the CDR3: TGTGCCAGCTCACCCCAGGACAGGGACTACGAGCAGTACTTC. Encoded protein: CASSPQDRDYEQYF.

This clone has only one observation. V and J are TRBV6-1 and TRBJ2-7; TRBD2 is a possible D gene (6 bases). V lost 0 bases and J lost 3, with 9 bases in between. The CDR3 length is 14 residues. CDR1 is MNHNS and CDR2 is SASEGT in the germline V gene. The CDR3 loop reads CASSEAGLLYEQYF. The CDR3 DNA follows: TGTGCCAGCAGTGAAGCGGGACTCCTCTACGAGCAGTACTTC.

The chain employs TRBV28 and TRBJ1-1; perhaps TRBD1 as D (5 bases). The V gene lost 4 bases and the J gene lost 3 bases, with 12 bases spanning the gap. The germline V gene encodes CDR1 MDHEN and CDR2 SYDVKM. This CDR3 comprises 14 residues. This chain's CDR3 is CASSSVQGHTEAFF. In nucleotides, the CDR3 is TGTGCCAGCAGTTCCGTCCAGGGTCACACTGAAGCTTTCTTT.

The gene calls are TRBV28 and TRBJ2-3, with a weak D call TRBD2 (5 bases). The ends were cut back, 6 bases at V and 2 bases at J, with 12 bases in the middle. Germline V gene lookup returns CDR1 MDHEN and CDR2 SYDVKM. The CDR3 is 14 residues long. Here the CDR3 DNA reads TGTGCCAGCAGACCCACTAGTATCACAGATACGCAGTATTTT. Protein sequence: CASRPTSITDTQYF.

The chain links TRBV5-4 to TRBJ2-1; 14 bases are shared with TRBD2. The germline V gene encodes CDR1 SGHNT and CDR2 YYREEE (reference sequence). The CDR3 covers 19 residues. V was clipped by 4 bases and J by 7 bases; unmatched bases: 16. The CDR3 reads CASSPGLAGVELKINEQFF. The CDR3 bases are TGTGCCAGCAGCCCGGGACTAGCGGGAGTAGAGTTGAAGATAAATGAGCAGTTCTTC.

The chain links TRBV27 to TRBJ2-1, with D possibly matching TRBD1 (6 bases). The CDR3 sequence is 13 residues long. CDR1 and CDR2 (germline): MNHEY, SMNVEV (reference sequence). Trimming removed 6 bases at V and 7 bases at J, with 13 bases between. CDR3 region: CASRSTGWNEQFF. CDR3 nucleotides: TGTGCCAGCAGATCTACAGGGTGGAATGAGCAGTTCTTC.

This clone was observed many times. The chain joins TRBV7-9 to TRBJ2-3, with TRBD1 matching over 9 bases. This CDR3 region has 14 residues. Germline assignment: CDR1 SEHNR and CDR2 FQNEAQ (reference sequence). After removal of 1 base from V and 14 bases from J, the junction contained 10 bases not matched to a gene. The CDR3 spells CASSLGPDRGSPYF. The CDR3 region has the DNA TGTGCCAGCAGCTTAGGACCCGACAGGGGGTCCCCGTATTTT.